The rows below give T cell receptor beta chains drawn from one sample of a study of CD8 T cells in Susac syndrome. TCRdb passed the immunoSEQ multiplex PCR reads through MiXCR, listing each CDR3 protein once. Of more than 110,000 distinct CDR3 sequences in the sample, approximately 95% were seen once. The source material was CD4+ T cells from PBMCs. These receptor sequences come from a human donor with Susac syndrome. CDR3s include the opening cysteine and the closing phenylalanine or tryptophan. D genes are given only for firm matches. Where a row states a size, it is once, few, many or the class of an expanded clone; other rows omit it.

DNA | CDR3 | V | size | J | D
TGTGCCAGCAGCTCCCGGTTAACAGGGAATACGCAGTATTTT | CASSSRLTGNTQYF | TRBV14 | . | TRBJ2-3 | .
TGTGCCATCAGAAGGACAGGGGATAACACTGAAGCTTTCTTT | CAIRRTGDNTEAFF | TRBV10-3 | . | TRBJ1-1 | TRBD1
TGTGCCAGCAGCTTTCTAAGGGACAGGGGGACTCAGCAGTACTTC | CASSFLRDRGTQQYF | TRBV7-2 | . | TRBJ2-7 | TRBD1
TGTGCCTGGATGGACCGACTACTAGCCAAAAACATTCAGTACTTC | CAWMDRLLAKNIQYF | TRBV30 | . | TRBJ2-4 | .
TGCAGTGCTAGTTACGGTGGATCCTACAATGAGCAGTTCTTC | CSASYGGSYNEQFF | TRBV20-1 | . | TRBJ2-1 | .
TGCAGCGCCGAGACAGGGACGGATCAGCCCCAGCATTTT | CSAETGTDQPQHF | TRBV29-1 | . | TRBJ1-5 | TRBD1
TGTGCCAGCAGTCCGGCAGGGGGCGTGGGGACCCAGTACTTC | CASSPAGGVGTQYF | TRBV12-3/TRBV12-4 | . | TRBJ2-5 | TRBD1
TGTGCCAGCTCACCACCTACCCGGGATACGCAGTATTTT | CASSPPTRDTQYF | TRBV18 | once | TRBJ2-3 | .
TGCAGTGCTAGAGATCCTCCTTCAGGGGTTTATGGCTACACCTTC | CSARDPPSGVYGYTF | TRBV20-1 | . | TRBJ1-2 | .
TGTGCCAGCAGCAACGTCCTCTCTGGGGCCAACGTCCTGACTTTC | CASSNVLSGANVLTF | TRBV12-3/TRBV12-4 | . | TRBJ2-6 | .
TGTGCCTGGAGTGACAGGGGATTTAATGAAAAACTGTTTTTT | CAWSDRGFNEKLFF | TRBV30 | . | TRBJ1-4 | TRBD1
TGTGCCAGCAGTCGCGAGCCAGGGACCTATGGCTACACCTTC | CASSREPGTYGYTF | TRBV12-3/TRBV12-4 | . | TRBJ1-2 | .
TGCAGTGCTAGAGATGTGGAGTCGGGTAATTCACCCCTCCACTTT | CSARDVESGNSPLHF | TRBV20-1 | . | TRBJ1-6 | .
TGCAGCGTTGTAGGCGTCTCAGCCTACAATGAGCAGTTCTTC | CSVVGVSAYNEQFF | TRBV29-1 | . | TRBJ2-1 | .
TGTGCCAGCAGCATCTCCGGGACAGGCCCCTACGAGCAGTACTTC | CASSISGTGPYEQYF | TRBV7-2 | . | TRBJ2-7 | TRBD1
TGTGCCAGCAGTTTGACTAGCTTTCAAGAGACCCAGTACTTC | CASSLTSFQETQYF | TRBV7-6 | . | TRBJ2-5 | TRBD2
TGTGCCAGCAGTGATCAGGCTACCTACGAGCAGTACTTC | CASSDQATYEQYF | TRBV25-1 | . | TRBJ2-7 | .
TGTGCCAGCAGTCTAGGGGACGGTAATTCACCCCTCCACTTT | CASSLGDGNSPLHF | TRBV2 | few | TRBJ1-6 | .
TGCAGCGTCGTAGCCGGGACCTCAGCAGGCTACACCTTC | CSVVAGTSAGYTF | TRBV29-1 | . | TRBJ1-2 | .
TGTGCCTGGAGTGTATCTAGCTACGAGCAGTACTTC | CAWSVSSYEQYF | TRBV30 | . | TRBJ2-7 | .
TGTGCCAGCAGCCAAGATCCGGGGGCCCCTCGGGAGCAGTACTTC | CASSQDPGAPREQYF | TRBV4-2 | . | TRBJ2-7 | .
TGTGCCAGTGGGACAGGTGGCAATCAGCCCCAGCATTTT | CASGTGGNQPQHF | TRBV25-1 | . | TRBJ1-5 | TRBD1
TGCGCCAGCAGCTTGGGGCGGAGCGGCGCGGGACAAGAGACCCAGTACTTC | CASSLGRSGAGQETQYF | TRBV5-1 | . | TRBJ2-5 | .
TGTGCCAGCAGTTTACCCGGGTCCTACAATGAGCAGTTCTTC | CASSLPGSYNEQFF | TRBV28 | . | TRBJ2-1 | .
TGTGCCAGCAGTTTAGGAGCGGGGGGGGCCCAGTACTTC | CASSLGAGGAQYF | TRBV12-3/TRBV12-4 | . | TRBJ2-5 | TRBD2
TGTGCCAGCAGCCCTCTCGCAGGGGGGCCCTACAATGAGCAGTTCTTC | CASSPLAGGPYNEQFF | TRBV3-1 | few | TRBJ2-1 | .
TGTGCCAGCAGCCAGGGGACAGTTTCCTACGAGCAGTACTTC | CASSQGTVSYEQYF | TRBV3-1 | . | TRBJ2-7 | TRBD1
TGCAGCGTTGCGAATTACAGGGACTACGAGCAGTACTTC | CSVANYRDYEQYF | TRBV29-1 | . | TRBJ2-7 | .
TGTGCCAGCAGCCCGAGGGCTAGCGGAATCACCGGGGAGCTGTTTTTT | CASSPRASGITGELFF | TRBV7-2 | . | TRBJ2-2 | TRBD2
TGTGCCACCAACCGAATTGAAGTCTATGGCTACACCTTC | CATNRIEVYGYTF | TRBV6-6 | . | TRBJ1-2 | .
TGTGCCAGCAGTGAATCCTATGGCTACACCTTC | CASSESYGYTF | TRBV25-1 | few | TRBJ1-2 | .
TGCGCCAGCAGCCACCAGGGCAGCGGGAGCACAGATACGCAGTATTTT | CASSHQGSGSTDTQYF | TRBV4-3 | . | TRBJ2-3 | .
TGCAGCGTTGACCGGGGGAACACCGGGGAGCTGTTTTTT | CSVDRGNTGELFF | TRBV29-1 | . | TRBJ2-2 | .
TGTGCCAGCAGTTTAGGCGGGTCCGCCGAGCAGTACTTC | CASSLGGSAEQYF | TRBV12-3/TRBV12-4 | . | TRBJ2-7 | .
TGCAGCGCGACCGGGGGGGCCAACGTCCTGACTTTC | CSATGGANVLTF | TRBV29-1 | . | TRBJ2-6 | .
TGCGCCAGCAGCCAAGGGCTGGCTAGCGAGGCCTACGAGCAGTACTTC | CASSQGLASEAYEQYF | TRBV4-3 | . | TRBJ2-7 | .
TGCAGCGTTCGGACTAGCGGGAGCTCCTACAATGAGCAGTTCTTC | CSVRTSGSSYNEQFF | TRBV29-1 | once | TRBJ2-1 | TRBD2
TGCAGTGCTACTAGCGGGAGCTCCTCCAATGAGCAGTTCTTC | CSATSGSSSNEQFF | TRBV20-1 | . | TRBJ2-1 | TRBD2
TGTGCCAGTAGTATATACCGGGAGTCCTACAATGAGCAGTTCTTC | CASSIYRESYNEQFF | TRBV19 | few | TRBJ2-1 | .
TGCAGCGGAGGACTAGCGGCTGGCGAGCAGTACTTC | CSGGLAAGEQYF | TRBV29-1 | once | TRBJ2-7 | TRBD2
TGTGCCAGTTCCCCCGGGACAGATCACAATGAGCAGTTCTTC | CASSPGTDHNEQFF | TRBV6-4 | . | TRBJ2-1 | TRBD1
TGTGCCAGCAGCTCCCTCCTTTCGACAGGGGTTGATAGTAACACCTTC | CASSSLLSTGVDSNTF | TRBV7-8 | . | TRBJ1-2 | TRBD1
TGTGCCACCAGATCAGGGACTGGGGCCAACGTCCTGACTTTC | CATRSGTGANVLTF | TRBV24-1 | . | TRBJ2-6 | .
TGTGCCAGCAGTGCAAAGGGGGGGGCTAACTATGGCTACACCTTC | CASSAKGGANYGYTF | TRBV25-1 | . | TRBJ1-2 | .
TGCAGTGCATTGGACAAAGAGCAGTTCTTC | CSALDKEQFF | TRBV20-1 | . | TRBJ2-1 | .